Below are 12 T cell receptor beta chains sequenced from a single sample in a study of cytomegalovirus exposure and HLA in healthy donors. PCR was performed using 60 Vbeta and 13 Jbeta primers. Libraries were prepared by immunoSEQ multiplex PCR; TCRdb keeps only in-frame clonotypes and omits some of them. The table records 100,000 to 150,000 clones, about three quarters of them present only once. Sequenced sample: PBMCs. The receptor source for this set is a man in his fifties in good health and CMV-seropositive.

The CDR3 loop is CASSVAGGSETQYF. In DNA form, the CDR3 reads TGTGCCAGCAGCGTAGCGGGAGGATCGGAGACCCAGTACTTC. J is TRBJ2-5 and V is TRBV9, with 7 bases fitting TRBD2. The CDR3 extends over 14 amino acids. The germline V gene encodes CDR1 SGDLS and CDR2 YYNGEE. V was clipped by 0 bases and J by 5 bases; unmatched bases: 4.

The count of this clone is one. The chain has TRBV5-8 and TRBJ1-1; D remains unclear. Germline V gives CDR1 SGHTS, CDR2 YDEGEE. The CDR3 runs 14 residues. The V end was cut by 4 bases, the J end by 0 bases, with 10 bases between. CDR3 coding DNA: TGTGCCAGCAGCAGGACTGCTATGAACACTGAAGCTTTCTTT. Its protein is CASSRTAMNTEAFF.

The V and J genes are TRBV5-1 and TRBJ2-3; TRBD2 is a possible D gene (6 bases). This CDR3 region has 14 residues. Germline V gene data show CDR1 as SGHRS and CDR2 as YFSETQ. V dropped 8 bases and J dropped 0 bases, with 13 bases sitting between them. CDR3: CASKTSGSTDTQYF. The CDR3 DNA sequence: TGCGCCAGTAAAACAAGCGGGAGCACAGATACGCAGTATTTT.

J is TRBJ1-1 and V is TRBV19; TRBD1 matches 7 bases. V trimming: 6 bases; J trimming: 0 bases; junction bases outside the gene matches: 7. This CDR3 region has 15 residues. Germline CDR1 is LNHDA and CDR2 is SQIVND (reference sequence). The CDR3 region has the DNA TGTGCCAGTAGGGACCAGGACAGGATGAACACTGAAGCTTTCTTT. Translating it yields CASRDQDRMNTEAFF.

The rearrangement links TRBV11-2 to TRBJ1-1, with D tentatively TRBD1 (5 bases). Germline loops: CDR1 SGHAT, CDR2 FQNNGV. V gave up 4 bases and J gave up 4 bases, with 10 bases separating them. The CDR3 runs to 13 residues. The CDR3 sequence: CASSSPGLTEAFF. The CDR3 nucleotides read TGTGCCAGCAGCTCACCGGGACTCACTGAAGCTTTCTTT.

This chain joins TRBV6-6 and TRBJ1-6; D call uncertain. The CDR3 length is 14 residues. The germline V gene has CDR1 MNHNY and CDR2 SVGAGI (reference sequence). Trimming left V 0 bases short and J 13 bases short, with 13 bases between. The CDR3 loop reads CASSYSGDISPLHF. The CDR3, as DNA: TGTGCCAGCAGTTACTCGGGAGACATTTCCCCCCTCCACTTT.

CDR3 residues: CASGWANTGELFF. Written as DNA, the CDR3 is TGTGCCAGCGGATGGGCAAACACCGGGGAGCTGTTTTTT. The chain uses TRBV7-3 and TRBJ2-2; no clear D. CDR1 and CDR2 (germline): SGHTA, FQGTGA. There are 13 residues in the CDR3. Trimming left V 8 bases short and J 2 bases short, with 9 bases between.

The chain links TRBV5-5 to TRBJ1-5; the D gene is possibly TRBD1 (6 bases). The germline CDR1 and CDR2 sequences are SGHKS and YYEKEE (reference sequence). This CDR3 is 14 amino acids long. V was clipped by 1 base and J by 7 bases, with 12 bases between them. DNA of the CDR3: TGTGCCAGCAGCTTGATAGGGGGAGACCAGCCCCAGCATTTT. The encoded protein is CASSLIGGDQPQHF.

CDR3 residues: CASSLSGGAQETQYF. In nucleotides, the CDR3 is TGTGCCAGCAGCCTGAGCGGGGGGGCCCAAGAGACCCAGTACTTC. J is TRBJ2-5 and V is TRBV7-6; 10 bases align to TRBD2. The V gene's germline CDR1 is SGHVS and CDR2 FNYEAQ. V gave up 5 bases and J gave up 1 base; unmatched junction bases: 4. The CDR3 totals 15 residues.

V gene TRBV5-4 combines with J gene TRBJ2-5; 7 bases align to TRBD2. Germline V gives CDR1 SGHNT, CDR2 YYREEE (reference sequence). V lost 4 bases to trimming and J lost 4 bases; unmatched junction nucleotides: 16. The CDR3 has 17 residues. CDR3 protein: CASSPLNRKGRGETQYF. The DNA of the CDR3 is TGTGCCAGCAGCCCCCTAAACAGAAAGGGGAGGGGAGAGACCCAGTACTTC.

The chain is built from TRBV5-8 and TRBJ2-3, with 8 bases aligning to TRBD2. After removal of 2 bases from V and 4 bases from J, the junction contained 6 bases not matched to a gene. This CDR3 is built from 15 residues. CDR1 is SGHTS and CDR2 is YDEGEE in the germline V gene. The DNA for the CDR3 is TGTGCCAGCAGCTTTCAAGCGGGAGCGGCAGATACGCAGTATTTT. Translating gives CASSFQAGAADTQYF.

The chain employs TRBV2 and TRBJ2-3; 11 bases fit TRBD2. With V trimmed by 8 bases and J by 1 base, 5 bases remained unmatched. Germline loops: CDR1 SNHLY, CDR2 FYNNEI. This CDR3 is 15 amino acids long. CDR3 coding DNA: TGTGCCAGCGGGCAACTAGCGGGGGGCACAGATACGCAGTATTTT. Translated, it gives CASGQLAGGTDTQYF.